The 2 T cell receptor beta chains given below trace back to one sample, sequenced in a study of T-cell reconstitution after alpha-beta-depleted transplantation in children. During its preparation, the TCRbeta library received unique molecular identifiers. TCRdb re-derived calls from the PCR reads in MiXCR, one entry per CDR3 protein. Found here are 280,000 or so distinct CDR3 sequences, 9.5% to 13% of them singletons; the top ten hold around 24%. Material: peripheral blood, obtained 180 days after TCRalphabeta/CD19-depleted stem cell transplant. The receptors stem from a male patient aged 2 to 9 who had a stem cell transplant for chronic granulomatous disease, so the T cells may come from the graft donor.

The table lists this clonotype with many counts. The V call is TRBV7-2, the J call TRBJ2-7; TRBD1 might be the D (5 bases). The V end was cut by 3 bases, the J end by 5 bases, with 14 bases between. Germline V CDR1 and CDR2: SGHTA, FQGNSA. The CDR3 spans 14 residues. CDR3 region: CASSFVQGRDEQYF. The CDR3 region has the DNA TGTGCCAGCAGCTTTGTGCAGGGAAGGGACGAGCAGTACTTC.

This clonotype was detected ten times or more. The chain employs TRBV6-1 and TRBJ2-6; TRBD2 is a possible D gene (6 bases). The ends were cut back, 6 bases at V and 1 base at J, with 10 bases in the middle. Germline values: CDR1 MNHNS, CDR2 SASEGT. This CDR3 has 15 residues. This CDR3 is CASRVGGSGANVLTF. CDR3 nucleotides: TGTGCCAGCAGGGTTGGGGGGTCTGGGGCCAACGTCCTGACTTTC.